This T cell receptor beta chain was profiled in a study of blood T cell repertoires in COVID-19. Study as a whole: From the United States, Italy and Spain came samples of acute and convalescent COVID-19.

Some clones are missing from TCRdb's copy, which holds only in-frame ones; the method was immunoSEQ multiplex PCR. There are 200,000 or so clones in the sample; over 75% occur only once, and approximately 3.5% lies in the top ten. The CDR3 loop spans 15 amino acids. The ends were cut back, 5 bases at V and 6 bases at J, with 17 bases in the middle. Germline V gene sequence: CDR1 LNHNV, CDR2 YYDKDF (reference sequence). Ages ranged from about 18 to 100 years, with residence in more than 20 US areas. Researchers sorted participants into cohorts using their self-reported clinical history. This receptor was taken from a young woman who had been exposed to COVID-19. Input material: PBMCs or T cells enriched from blood (not recorded which). The chain combines TRBV15 with TRBJ2-1; the D is unclear. The CDR3 loop is CATSSNLGTPNEQFF. Here the CDR3 DNA reads TGTGCCACCAGCTCCAATCTGGGCACTCCCAATGAGCAGTTCTTC.